A single sample gave rise to the 3 T cell receptor beta chains below, sequenced in a study of OX40 agonist ivuxolimab in advanced cancers. Clones were read by immunoSEQ multiplex PCR, and TCRdb kept only the in-frame ones, dropping some. The sample has 95,000 to 150,000 clones, roughly nine tenths seen once. Sequences were derived from CD4+ or CD8+ T cells sorted from blood, sampled in a trial of the OX40 agonist ivuxolimab. Receptor source: an adult with an advanced solid tumor such as melanoma, head and neck, liver or kidney cancer.

Remarks on this clone: This CDR3 fails to terminate in the conserved phenylalanine or tryptophan, so it likely reflects a read error. The limits of the CDR3 on the DNA are not certain, so only TCRdb's listed CDR3 is given. The chain joins TRBV28 to TRBJ2-7; the table assigns TRBD2, which was not confirmed against the DNA. With termini counted, the CDR3 has 9 amino acids. The V gene's germline CDR1 is MDHEN and CDR2 SYDVKM. The CDR3 sequence: CASSSRNRG.

The rearrangement uses TRBV28 and TRBJ2-5; 7 bases are a match to TRBD1. V was clipped by 6 bases and J by 3 bases; unmatched bases: 13. Germline V lookup: CDR1 MDHEN, CDR2 SYDVKM. The CDR3 totals 16 residues. CDR3 in amino acids: CASRPGQAHGEETQYF. CDR3 coding DNA: TGTGCCAGCAGACCCGGACAGGCTCACGGGGAAGAGACCCAGTACTTC.

The chain couples TRBV28 to TRBJ1-2, with D possibly matching TRBD1 (6 bases). V lost 7 bases, J lost 2 bases, and 14 bases lay in between. The germline V gene has CDR1 MDHEN and CDR2 SYDVKM. The CDR3 is made up of 14 amino acids. Here the CDR3 DNA reads TGTGCCAGCACATGGGGGGCGGAGAACTATGGCTACACCTTC. It yields the protein CASTWGAENYGYTF.